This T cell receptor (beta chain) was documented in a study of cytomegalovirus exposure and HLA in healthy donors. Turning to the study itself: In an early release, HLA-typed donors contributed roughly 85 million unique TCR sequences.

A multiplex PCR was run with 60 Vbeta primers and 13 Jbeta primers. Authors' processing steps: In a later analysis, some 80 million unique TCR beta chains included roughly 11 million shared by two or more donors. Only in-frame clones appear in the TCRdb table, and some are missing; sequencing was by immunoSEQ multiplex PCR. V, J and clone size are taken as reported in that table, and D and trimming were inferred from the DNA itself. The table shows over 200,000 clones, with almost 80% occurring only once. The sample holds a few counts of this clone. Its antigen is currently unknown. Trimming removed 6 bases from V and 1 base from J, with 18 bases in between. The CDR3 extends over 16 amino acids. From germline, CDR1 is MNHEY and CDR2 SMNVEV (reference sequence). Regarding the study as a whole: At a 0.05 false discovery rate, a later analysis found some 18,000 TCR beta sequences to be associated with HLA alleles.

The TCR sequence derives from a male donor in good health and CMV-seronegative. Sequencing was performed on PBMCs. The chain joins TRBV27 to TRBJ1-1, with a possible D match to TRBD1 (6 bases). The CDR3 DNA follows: TGTGCCAGCAGCGGGACATTGGACCCCCCGAACACTGAAGCTTTCTTT. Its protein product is CASSGTLDPPNTEAFF.